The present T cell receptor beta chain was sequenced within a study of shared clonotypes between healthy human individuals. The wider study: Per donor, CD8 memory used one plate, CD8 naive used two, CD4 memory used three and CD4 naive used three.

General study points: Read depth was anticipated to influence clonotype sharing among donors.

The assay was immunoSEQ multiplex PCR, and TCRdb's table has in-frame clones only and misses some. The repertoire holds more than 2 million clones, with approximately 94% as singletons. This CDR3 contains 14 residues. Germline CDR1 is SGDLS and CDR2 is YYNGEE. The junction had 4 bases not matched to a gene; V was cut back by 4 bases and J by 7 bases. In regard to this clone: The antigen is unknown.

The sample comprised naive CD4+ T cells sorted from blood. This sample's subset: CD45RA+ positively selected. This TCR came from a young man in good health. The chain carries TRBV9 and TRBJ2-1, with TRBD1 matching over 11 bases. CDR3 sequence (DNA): TGTGCCAGCAGCTATGGGACAGGGGGAAATGAGCAGTTCTTC. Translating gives CASSYGTGGNEQFF.